Listed here are 27 T cell receptor beta chains from one sample, sequenced in a study of blood T cell repertoires in COVID-19 (TCRdb year 2020). Library preparation was by the immunoSEQ multiplex PCR assay. TCRdb obtained this table from immuneACCESS and retained in-frame rearrangements with V and J assigned. These tables miss some clones; where compared with another copy, unresolved V genes account for less than half of the shortfall, and the remainder is unexplained. For this sample there are fewer than 80,000 clones; 79% appear just once. Jointly, the top ten make up approximately 5% of the sample. Specimen: peripheral blood. All receptors derive from a woman aged 80 or over with active or convalescent COVID-19.

The chain links TRBV9 to TRBJ1-2, with a weak D call TRBD1 (5 bases). Per germline, CDR1 SGDLS and CDR2 YYNGEE. CDR3 length equals 15 residues. V was trimmed by 4 bases and J by 8 bases, leaving 21 bases between them. CDR3 amino acids: CASSRWGGGYVGYTF. CDR3 DNA: TGTGCCAGCAGCCGTTGGGGCGGGGGGTATGTCGGCTACACCTTC.

This clone showed up just a few times. V and J are TRBV3-1 (or the pseudogene TRBV3-2) and TRBJ1-1; 11 positions agree with TRBD1. Looked up from germline, CDR1 is LGHDT and CDR2 is YNNKEL (reference sequence). CDR3 size: 17 residues. The V segment lost 4 bases and the J segment 3 bases; nucleotides outside the gene matches: 10. CDR3 region: CASSPQDRDRGYTEAFF. CDR3 coding DNA: TGTGCCAGCAGCCCCCAAGATCGGGACAGGGGGTACACTGAAGCTTTCTTT.

This clone appeared a few times. This rearrangement joins TRBV14 to TRBJ1-2; no firm D call. The germline V and J ends were trimmed by 1 base and 7 bases, with 10 bases remaining between them. Germline CDR1 and CDR2: SGHDN and FVKESK. This CDR3 comprises 13 residues. DNA of the CDR3: TGTGCCAGCAGCCAAGCCGACGGCGGTGGCTACACCTTC. Its protein product is CASSQADGGGYTF.

The chain links TRBV10-3 to TRBJ1-3; the D is unclear. CDR1 ENHRY and CDR2 SYGVKD come from the germline V gene. The CDR3 sequence is 12 residues long. Trimming left V 5 bases short and J 6 bases short, with 8 bases between. The CDR3 here is CAISQNLNTIYF. CDR3 sequence (DNA): TGTGCCATCAGTCAGAACCTAAACACCATATATTTT.

The chain couples TRBV28 to TRBJ2-2, with D possibly matching TRBD1 (5 bases). V lost 5 bases and J lost 6, with 13 bases in between. The CDR3 length is 14 residues. Germline loops: CDR1 MDHEN, CDR2 SYDVKM. CDR3 coding DNA: TGTGCCAGCAGTCCCCAGGGTCCGCCCGGGGAGCTGTTTTTT. This gives the protein CASSPQGPPGELFF.

A single count supports this clone. CDR3 sequence (DNA): TGTGCTAGTTTAATCGGGGGGGGAAACACTGAAGCTTTCTTT. Translating gives CASLIGGGNTEAFF. V and J are TRBV12-5 and TRBJ1-1; D might be TRBD1 (5 bases). This CDR3 is 14 amino acids long. V was clipped by 8 bases and J by 2 bases, with 15 bases between them. Looked up from germline, CDR1 is LGHNT and CDR2 is FRNRAP.

The chain couples TRBV19 to TRBJ2-2; 7 nucleotides match TRBD2. V trimming: 1 base; J trimming: 6 bases; junction bases outside the gene matches: 2. The germline V gene encodes CDR1 LNHDA and CDR2 SQIVND (reference sequence). The CDR3 totals 14 residues. The CDR3 loop reads CASSIGTSAGELFF. CDR3 bases: TGTGCCAGTAGTATAGGTACTAGCGCCGGGGAGCTGTTTTTT.

The chain employs TRBV7-3 and TRBJ2-7; 7 positions match TRBD2. V shed 2 bases and J 1 base; nucleotides not matched to a gene: 2. Germline CDR1 is SGHTA and CDR2 is FQGTGA. CDR3 length: 14 residues. The CDR3 loop reads CASSLEGGSYEQYF. The CDR3 DNA sequence: TGTGCCAGCAGCTTAGAGGGAGGGTCCTACGAGCAGTACTTC.

The gene calls are TRBV28 and TRBJ1-1; D unresolved. Germline CDR1 reads MDHEN; CDR2 reads SYDVKM. V was shortened by 6 bases and J by 8 bases, with 22 bases between the two germline ends. The CDR3 has 15 residues. In DNA, the CDR3 is TGTGCCAGCAGCCGTAGACACATTGGGAGGAGGGAAGCTTTCTTT. This encodes CASSRRHIGRREAFF.

The chain carries TRBV4-1 and TRBJ1-2; tentative D call: TRBD1 (6 bases). The germline V and J ends were trimmed by 0 bases and 6 bases, with 11 bases remaining between them. CDR1 and CDR2 from the germline V gene are MGHRA and YSYEKL. CDR3 length: 14 residues. CDR3: CASSQDRTANGYTF. The CDR3 DNA reads TGCGCCAGCAGCCAAGACAGGACAGCTAATGGCTACACCTTC.

This clone was seen only once. This sample also contains other DNA sequences that code for the same CDR3. The rearrangement links TRBV2 to TRBJ2-7, with D unclear. The CDR3 has 11 residues. V lost 5 bases, J lost 1 base, and 3 bases lay in between. CDR1 is SNHLY and CDR2 is FYNNEI in the germline V gene. CDR3 coding DNA: TGTGCCAGCAGTCTATCCTACGAGCAGTACTTC. Amino acids: CASSLSYEQYF.

The V and J genes are TRBV18 and TRBJ2-2; 8 positions match TRBD1. CDR1 KGHSH and CDR2 LQKENI come from the germline V gene. V was clipped by 0 bases and J by 4 bases; unmatched bases: 7. The CDR3 runs 17 residues. The CDR3 DNA reads as TGTGCCAGCTCACCACCTGGACAGGGTCGGGCCACCGGGGAGCTGTTTTTT. It yields the protein CASSPPGQGRATGELFF.

This rearrangement joins TRBV6-5 to TRBJ1-2; 9 nucleotides match TRBD1. Germline V CDR1 and CDR2: MNHEY, SVGAGI. This CDR3 has 14 residues. The V and J ends lost 5 bases and 4 bases, in that order; junction bases with no gene match: 5. The CDR3 is CASSPQGASYGYTF. The CDR3 DNA reads TGTGCCAGCAGTCCACAGGGGGCGAGCTATGGCTACACCTTC.

V is TRBV11-3 and J is TRBJ2-3, with TRBD1 matching 7 bases. CDR3 length equals 14 residues. J was trimmed by 6 bases and V by 1 base; bases with no gene match: 4. Germline V CDR1 and CDR2: SGHNT, YENEEA. CDR3 amino acids: CASSLGGTVDTQYF. CDR3 nucleotide sequence: TGTGCCAGCAGCTTAGGAGGGACAGTCGATACGCAGTATTTT.

The chain joins TRBV5-1 to TRBJ1-6; D is unresolved. The germline V and J ends were trimmed by 5 bases and 10 bases, with 10 bases remaining between them. The germline gives CDR1 SGHRS, CDR2 YFSETQ. There are 12 residues in the CDR3. The CDR3 DNA is TGCGCCAGCAGGGAGGTCAGCTCACCCCTCCACTTT. Amino acids: CASREVSSPLHF.

The rearrangement joins TRBV28 to TRBJ1-3; 7 positions match TRBD1. Germline lookup yields CDR1 MDHEN and CDR2 SYDVKM. V dropped 10 bases and J dropped 0; count of bases not matched to a gene: 18. This CDR3 has 18 residues. CDR3 amino acids: CATSLTGSLISSGNTIYF. The CDR3 coding sequence is TGTGCCACCTCACTGACAGGGAGCTTAATAAGCTCTGGAAACACCATATATTTT.

The chain combines TRBV6-2 or TRBV6-3 with TRBJ1-1; D might be TRBD1 (6 bases). The ends were cut back, 4 bases at V and 5 bases at J, with 20 bases in the middle. Germline CDR1 reads MNHEY; CDR2 reads SVGEGT. This CDR3 spans 16 amino acids. CDR3 coding DNA: TGTGCCAGCAGTTCCGTGTTGCGGGGGGCGATGACTGAAGCTTTCTTT. Translating gives CASSSVLRGAMTEAFF.

With respect to this clone: The junction differs from germline at one of its ends, possibly a read error. J is TRBJ2-3 and V is TRBV7-7; D is perhaps TRBD2 (7 bases). Germline-derived CDR1 and CDR2 are SSHAT and FNYEAQ (reference sequence). The CDR3 is made up of 16 amino acids. CDR3 sequence reads: CASSLSSRGGRDTQYF. In DNA, the CDR3 is TGTGCTAGCAGCCTTTCTTCGAGGGGGGGTCGAGATACGCAGTATTTT. Together with reference TRBV7-7 and TRBJ2-3, the CDR3 gives the full variable domain: GAGVSQSPRYKVTKRGQDVTLRCDPISSHATLYWYQQALGQGPEFLTYFNYEAQPDKSGLPSDRFSAERPEGSISTLTIQRTEQRDSAMYRCASSLSSRGGRDTQYFGPGTRLTVL.

J is TRBJ2-7 and V is TRBV6-5, with D possibly matching TRBD1 (5 bases). This CDR3 is 14 amino acids long. CDR1 and CDR2 from the germline V gene are MNHEY and SVGAGI. V lost 0 bases and J 0 bases, leaving 6 bases between the germline ends. CDR3 residues: CASSYSQGSYEQYF. The CDR3 nucleotides are TGTGCCAGCAGTTACTCCCAGGGCTCCTACGAGCAGTACTTC.

This clone was counted between two and nine times. This sequence joins TRBV6-6 and TRBJ1-5; no definite D call. Germline lookup yields CDR1 MNHNY and CDR2 SVGAGI (reference sequence). The CDR3 spans 14 residues. Trimming removed 5 bases at V and 4 bases at J, with 12 bases between. CDR3 in amino acids: CASSGSLANQPQHF. The DNA for the CDR3 is TGTGCCAGCAGTGGGTCCTTAGCTAATCAGCCCCAGCATTTT.

The rearrangement joins TRBV28 to TRBJ2-5, with 7 bases identical to TRBD2. The CDR3 runs to 17 residues. Germline V gene data show CDR1 as MDHEN and CDR2 as SYDVKM. The V gene end was trimmed by 6 bases and the J gene end by 1 base; junction bases not matched to a gene: 14. The chain's CDR3 is CASSSRGVAGLQETQYF. The CDR3 coding sequence is TGTGCCAGCAGCTCCCGTGGGGTAGCGGGCCTCCAAGAGACCCAGTACTTC.

The CDR3 region has the DNA TGTGCCAGCAGTTTACAGGTACAGCCCCAGCATTTT. This translates into CASSLQVQPQHF. The rearrangement joins TRBV28 to TRBJ1-5, with D unresolved. The length of the CDR3 is 12 residues. Trimming took off 2 bases at V and 7 bases at J, with 6 bases between the two ends. The germline V gene has CDR1 MDHEN and CDR2 SYDVKM.

The rearrangement joins TRBV5-4 to TRBJ1-1; 9 bases are a match to TRBD1. J lost 5 bases, V lost 3 bases, and 8 bases had no gene match. This CDR3 region has 15 residues. Germline lookup yields CDR1 SGHNT and CDR2 YYREEE (reference sequence). The DNA for the CDR3 is TGTGCCAGCAGCTCCGGGACAGGGAAGGGGACTGAAGCTTTCTTT. Residues: CASSSGTGKGTEAFF. Full variable domain (outside the CDR3, taken from reference TRBV5-4 and TRBJ1-1): ETGVTQSPTHLIKTRGQQVTLRCSSQSGHNTVSWYQQALGQGPQFIFQYYREEENGRGNFPPRFSGLQFPNYSSELNVNALELDDSALYLCASSSGTGKGTEAFFGQGTRLTVV.

Comment on this clone: Its ends do not fully match the called genes, so a read error is possible. The chain links TRBV19 to TRBJ1-2; D is possibly TRBD1 (5 bases). CDR1 is LNHDA, CDR2 SQIVND, per germline (reference sequence). This CDR3 spans 11 amino acids. CDR3: CASSIETTEYF. The CDR3 bases are TGTGCCAGTAGTATAGAGACGACAGAATACTTC.

The table lists this clone with a count of one. A junction boundary mismatches the germline segment, possibly from a read error. V usage is TRBV18 and J usage is TRBJ2-3, with D tentatively TRBD1 (5 bases). The CDR3 extends over 14 amino acids. The germline V gene encodes CDR1 KGHSH and CDR2 LQKENI. The CDR3 loop is CASSPPVGADTRYF. The CDR3 coding sequence is TGTGCCAGCTCACCACCAGTTGGGGCAGATACGCGGTATTTT. Filled out from reference TRBV18 and TRBJ2-3, the complete variable domain reads NAGVMQNPRHLVRRRGQEARLRCSPMKGHSHVYWYRQLPEEGLKFMVYLQKENIIDESGMPKERFSAEFPKEGPSILRIQQVVRGDSAAYFCASSPPVGADTRYFGPGTRLTVL.

V is TRBV2 and J is TRBJ2-1; D ambiguous. Germline V gene sequence: CDR1 SNHLY, CDR2 FYNNEI. Trimming pared 6 bases from V and 2 bases from J, leaving 8 bases between. The CDR3 covers 13 residues. The CDR3 DNA reads TGTGCCAGCAGGCGAGAGACCTACAATGAGCAGTTCTTC. Its protein product is CASRRETYNEQFF.

The chain has TRBV5-1 and TRBJ1-1; 11 bases agree with TRBD1. Germline V CDR1 and CDR2: SGHRS, YFSETQ. There are 15 residues in the CDR3. J gave up 1 base and V 4 bases, and 3 bases lay outside the gene matches. CDR3 sequence: CASSPGQGGNTEAFF. In DNA form, the CDR3 reads TGCGCCAGCAGCCCGGGACAGGGGGGGAACACTGAAGCTTTCTTT.